A single T cell receptor beta chain is shown here with its context. Its cognate antigen is unknown. This sample was included in a study of shared clonotypes between healthy human individuals. For the study at large: There were three CD4 naive, three CD4 memory, two CD8 naive and one CD8 memory plates per donor. Study conclusions and caveats: Several donors had around 5% of their naive CD4 clonotypes in common. Clonotype sharing among the donors was expected to vary with sequencing depth.

All participating donors were Caucasian adults from Nashville, Tennessee. The CDR3 spans 15 residues. V dropped 1 base and J dropped 2; count of bases not matched to a gene: 1. In germline, CDR1 is MNHNS, CDR2 SASEGT. Here immunoSEQ multiplex PCR was the method, and the copy in TCRdb shows in-frame clones only, minus some. The top ten clones hold 34% of a sample with 550,000 to 800,000 clones, about 90% of them seen once. The TCR comes from a man aged 18 to 30 in good health. Some clones in this sample may be carry-over from other donors' samples. The sequenced sample consisted of memory CD8+ T cells from PBMCs. Subset noted: CD45RO+ cells pooled with CCR7-negative TemRA cells. The V and J genes are TRBV6-1 and TRBJ2-3; 9 bases map to TRBD1. In DNA form, the CDR3 reads TGTGCCAGCAGTGAAGGGACAGGGGCCACAGATACGCAGTATTTT. This encodes CASSEGTGATDTQYF.